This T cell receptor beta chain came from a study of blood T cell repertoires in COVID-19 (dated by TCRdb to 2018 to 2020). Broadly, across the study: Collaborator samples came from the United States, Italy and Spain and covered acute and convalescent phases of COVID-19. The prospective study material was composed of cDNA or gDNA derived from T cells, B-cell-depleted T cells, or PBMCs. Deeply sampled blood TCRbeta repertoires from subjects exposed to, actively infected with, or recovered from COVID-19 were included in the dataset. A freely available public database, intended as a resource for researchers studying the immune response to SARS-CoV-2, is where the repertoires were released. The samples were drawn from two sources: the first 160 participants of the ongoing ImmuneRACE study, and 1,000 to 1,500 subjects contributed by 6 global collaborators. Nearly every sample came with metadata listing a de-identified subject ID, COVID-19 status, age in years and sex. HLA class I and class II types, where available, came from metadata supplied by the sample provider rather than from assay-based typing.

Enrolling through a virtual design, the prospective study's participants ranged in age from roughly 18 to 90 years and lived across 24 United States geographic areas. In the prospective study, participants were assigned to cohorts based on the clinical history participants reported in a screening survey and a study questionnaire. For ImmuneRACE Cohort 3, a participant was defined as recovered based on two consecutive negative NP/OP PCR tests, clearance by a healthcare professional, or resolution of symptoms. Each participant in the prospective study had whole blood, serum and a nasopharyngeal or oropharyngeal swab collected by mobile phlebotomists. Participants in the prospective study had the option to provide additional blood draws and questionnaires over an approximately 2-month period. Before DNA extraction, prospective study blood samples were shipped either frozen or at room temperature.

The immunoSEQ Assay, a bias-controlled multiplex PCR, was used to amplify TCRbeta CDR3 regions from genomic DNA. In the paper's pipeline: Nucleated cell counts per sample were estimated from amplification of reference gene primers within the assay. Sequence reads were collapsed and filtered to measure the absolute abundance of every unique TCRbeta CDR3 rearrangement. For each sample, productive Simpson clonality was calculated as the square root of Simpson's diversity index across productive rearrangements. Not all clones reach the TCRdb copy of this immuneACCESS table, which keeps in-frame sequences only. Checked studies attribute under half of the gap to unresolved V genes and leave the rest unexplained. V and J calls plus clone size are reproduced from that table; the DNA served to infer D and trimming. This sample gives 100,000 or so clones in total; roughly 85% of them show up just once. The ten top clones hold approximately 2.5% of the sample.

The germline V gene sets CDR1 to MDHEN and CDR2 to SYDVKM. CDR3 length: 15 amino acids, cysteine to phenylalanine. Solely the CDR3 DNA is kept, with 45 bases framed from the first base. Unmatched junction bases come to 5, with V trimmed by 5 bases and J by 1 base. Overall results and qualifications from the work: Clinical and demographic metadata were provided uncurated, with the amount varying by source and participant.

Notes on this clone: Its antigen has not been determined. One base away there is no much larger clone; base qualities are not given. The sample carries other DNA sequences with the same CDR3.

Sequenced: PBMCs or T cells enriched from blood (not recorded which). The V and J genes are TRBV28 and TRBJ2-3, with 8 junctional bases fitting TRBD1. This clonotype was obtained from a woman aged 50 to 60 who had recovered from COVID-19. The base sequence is TGTGCCAGCAGTCCCGGACAGGGCCGCACAGATACGCAGTATTTT. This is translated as CASSPGQGRTDTQYF.